This TCR beta chain is drawn from a study of shared clonotypes between healthy human individuals. Naive CD8 cells comprised CD45RO-negative, CCR7-positively selected cells, excluding terminally differentiated effector memory CD45RA+ cells. Clones were read by immunoSEQ multiplex PCR, and TCRdb kept only the in-frame ones, dropping some. The table records 750,000 to 1,000,000 clones, roughly 92% of them present only once. What was sequenced was naive CD8+ T cells sorted from blood. The source of this sequence is a man between 25 and 39 years old in good health.

The CDR3 loop reads CASSLSRGQSYNEQFF. As DNA, the CDR3 is TGTGCCAGCAGTTTATCCCGGGGGCAATCCTACAATGAGCAGTTCTTC. The chain has TRBV27 and TRBJ2-1, with D perhaps matching TRBD1 or TRBD2 (6 bases each). The CDR3 is 16 amino acids. V was clipped by 0 bases and J by 1 base, with 10 bases between them. Germline CDR1 and CDR2: MNHEY and SMNVEV (reference sequence).